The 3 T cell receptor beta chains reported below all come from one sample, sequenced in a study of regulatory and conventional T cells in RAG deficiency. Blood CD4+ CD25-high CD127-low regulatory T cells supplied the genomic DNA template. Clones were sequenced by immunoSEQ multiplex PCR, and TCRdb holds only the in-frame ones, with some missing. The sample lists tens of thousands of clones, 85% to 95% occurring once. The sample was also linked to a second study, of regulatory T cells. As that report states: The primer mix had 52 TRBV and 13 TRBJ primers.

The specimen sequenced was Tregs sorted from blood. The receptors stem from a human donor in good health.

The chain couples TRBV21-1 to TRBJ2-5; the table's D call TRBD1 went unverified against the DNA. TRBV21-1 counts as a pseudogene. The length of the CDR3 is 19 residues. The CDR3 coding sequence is TGTGCCAGCAGCAAGGGCTTCAACCGGGACAGGGGAAGATGGGAGACCCAGTACTTC. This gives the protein CASSKGFNRDRGRWETQYF.

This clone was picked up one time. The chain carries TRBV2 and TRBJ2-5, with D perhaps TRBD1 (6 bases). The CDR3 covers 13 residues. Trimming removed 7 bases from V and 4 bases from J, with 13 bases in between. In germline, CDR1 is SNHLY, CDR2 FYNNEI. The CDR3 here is CASIEETGETQYF. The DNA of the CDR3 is TGTGCCAGCATAGAAGAGACAGGAGAGACCCAGTACTTC.

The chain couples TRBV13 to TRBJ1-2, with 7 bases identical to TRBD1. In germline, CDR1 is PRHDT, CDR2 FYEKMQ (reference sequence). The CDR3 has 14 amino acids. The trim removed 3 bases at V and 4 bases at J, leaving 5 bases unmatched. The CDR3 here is CASSFWTGRYGYTF. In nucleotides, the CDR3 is TGTGCCAGCAGCTTCTGGACAGGCCGCTATGGCTACACCTTC.